These 3 T cell receptor beta chains were sequenced from one sample in a study of cytomegalovirus exposure and HLA in healthy donors. PCR employed 60 Vbeta and 13 Jbeta primers. The data were produced by immunoSEQ multiplex PCR, yet TCRdb's version contains in-frame clones alone and is incomplete. Of about 100,000 clones in the sample, around 79% are singletons; the top ten hold about 5.3%. Sequences were obtained from PBMCs. All receptors derive from a man in his 60s in good health and CMV-seropositive.

The chain recombines TRBV6-1 with TRBJ2-7; 8 nucleotides match TRBD1. The V and J ends lost 7 bases and 4 bases, in that order; junction bases with no gene match: 6. In germline, CDR1 is MNHNS, CDR2 SASEGT. This CDR3 has 13 residues. The DNA for the CDR3 is TGTGCCAGCAAGGACAGGGAACTATACGAGCAGTACTTC. Protein product: CASKDRELYEQYF.

This chain links TRBV7-2 with TRBJ2-5; TRBD1 matches 9 bases. The J call is doubtful: the DNA matches TRBJ2-7 better. Germline V CDR1 and CDR2: SGHTA, FQGNSA. The CDR3 has 15 residues. CDR3 in amino acids: CASSPTGGAIYEQYF. The CDR3 nucleotides read TGTGCCAGCAGCCCCACAGGGGGCGCTATCTACGAGCAGTACTTC.

The chain carries TRBV6-1 and TRBJ2-7, with 11 bases fitting TRBD1. Per germline, CDR1 MNHNS and CDR2 SASEGT. V lost 2 bases to trimming and J lost 2 bases; unmatched junction nucleotides: 5. The CDR3 loop spans 16 amino acids. The CDR3 DNA reads TGTGCCAGCAGTGAAACAGGACAGGGGGCTCCCTACGAGCAGTACTTC. Protein: CASSETGQGAPYEQYF.